These 8 T cell receptor beta chains were all obtained from the same sample, sequenced in a study of blood T cell repertoires in COVID-19 (dated by TCRdb to 2018 to 2021). Libraries were built with the immunoSEQ multiplex PCR assay. What TCRdb holds here is the immuneACCESS table cut down to in-frame rearrangements. Part of the clones is not present; checked against another copy, under half of the missing clones reflect an unresolved V gene, and the others are unexplained. Here the sample has more than 200,000 clones; about 86% occur a single time. In total, the top ten clones hold over 1.1% of the sample. The sequenced material came from peripheral blood. The source of these receptors is an older man with acute or convalescent COVID-19.

The V and J genes are TRBV25-1 and TRBJ2-7, with 8 bases matching TRBD1. The V and J ends lost 4 bases and 6 bases, in that order; junction bases with no gene match: 8. CDR3 size: 14 residues. CDR1 and CDR2 (germline): MGHDK, SYGVNS. Here the CDR3 reads CASSVTGTGTEQYF. The CDR3 DNA is TGTGCCAGCAGTGTTACCGGGACAGGAACCGAGCAGTACTTC.

The chain carries TRBV19 and TRBJ1-2, with D unresolved. CDR3 size: 13 residues. Germline values: CDR1 LNHDA, CDR2 SQIVND (reference sequence). Trimming left V 5 bases short and J 0 bases short, with 7 bases between. CDR3 nucleotide sequence: TGTGCCAGTAGTTGGGCAGCTAACTATGGCTACACCTTC. Translating it yields CASSWAANYGYTF.

This clone has only one observation. The rearrangement uses TRBV4-1 and TRBJ2-7; 12 nucleotides match TRBD2. In germline, CDR1 is MGHRA, CDR2 YSYEKL. V was pared by 3 bases and J by 0 bases, with 3 bases of the junction left unmatched. The CDR3 runs 16 residues. CDR3 nucleotides: TGCGCCAGCAGCCAGACTAGCGGGAGCCCCTCCTACGAGCAGTACTTC. It codes for CASSQTSGSPSYEQYF.

This chain links TRBV7-9 with TRBJ1-5; the match to TRBD1 covers 10 bases. Trimming at V came to 4 bases and at J to 0 bases, leaving 3 bases not matched to a gene. Looked up from germline, CDR1 is SEHNR and CDR2 is FQNEAQ (reference sequence). The CDR3 runs 16 residues. Written as DNA, the CDR3 is TGTGCCAGCAGCTACGGGACAGGGGTTAGCAATCAGCCCCAGCATTTT. Its translation: CASSYGTGVSNQPQHF.

This CDR3 reads CASRDRGVSTDTQYF. The CDR3 DNA sequence: TGTGCCAGCAGGGACAGGGGGGTTAGCACAGATACGCAGTATTTT. The chain has TRBV2 and TRBJ2-3; 10 bases agree with TRBD1. The junction had 3 bases not matched to a gene; V was cut back by 6 bases and J by 0 bases. The CDR3 consists of 15 residues. Germline V gene sequence: CDR1 SNHLY, CDR2 FYNNEI.

The chain employs TRBV6-5 and TRBJ2-2, with 8 positions matching TRBD1. The CDR3 runs to 15 residues. V lost 7 bases, J lost 3 bases, and 7 bases stayed unmatched. Germline CDR1 MNHEY, CDR2 SVGAGI. CDR3 protein: CASIATGVDTGELFF. For the CDR3, the DNA is TGTGCCAGCATTGCGACAGGGGTTGACACCGGGGAGCTGTTTTTT.

J is TRBJ2-7 and V is TRBV5-1; TRBD1 matches 9 bases. Germline CDR1 and CDR2: SGHRS and YFSETQ. The trim removed 4 bases at V and 2 bases at J, leaving 4 bases unmatched. CDR3 length: 14 residues. The CDR3 reads CASSPRDRAYEQYF. The CDR3, as DNA: TGCGCCAGCAGCCCCCGGGACAGGGCCTACGAGCAGTACTTC.

V and J are TRBV5-6 and TRBJ1-2; 9 nucleotides line up with TRBD1. The length of the CDR3 is 15 residues. Germline trimming cut 5 bases from V and 2 bases from J; bases unmatched to any gene: 7. Germline CDR1 and CDR2: SGHDT and YYEEEE. CDR3 in amino acids: CASRGQGLLNYGYTF. CDR3 DNA: TGTGCCAGCAGAGGACAGGGGCTTTTAAACTATGGCTACACCTTC.